One and the same sample provided the 24 T cell receptor beta chains below, sequenced in a study of CD4 T cells in relation to SARS-CoV-2 and coronaviruses. The table came from immunoSEQ multiplex PCR; TCRdb's copy has only in-frame clones and leaves some out. This table has about 59,000 clones, 86% appearing once. Before the COVID-19 pandemic, during about 2010-2019, CD4+ T cells were taken from unexposed donors. What was sequenced was memory CD4+ T cells from PBMCs. These receptors were obtained from a human donor in good health.

This chain connects TRBV7-2 to TRBJ2-3; a weak D match, TRBD2 (6 bases). With 7 bases removed from V and 3 bases from J, the gap between germline ends came to 11 bases. Germline V gene data show CDR1 as SGHTA and CDR2 as FQGNSA. The CDR3 is 13 amino acids. The CDR3 region has the DNA TGTGCCAGCAAGTCCGGAGGGACAGATACGCAGTATTTT. Residues: CASKSGGTDTQYF. The whole variable domain, remainder taken from reference TRBV7-2 and TRBJ2-3, is GAGVSQSPSNKVTEKGKDVELRCDPISGHTALYWYRQSLGQGLEFLIYFQGNSAPDKSGLPSDRFSAERTGGSVSTLTIQRTQQEDSAVYLCASKSGGTDTQYFGPGTRLTVL.

This rearrangement joins TRBV9 to TRBJ2-3; possible D gene TRBD2, 5 bases. The V end was cut by 3 bases, the J end by 2 bases, with 10 bases between. This CDR3 contains 14 residues. CDR1 and CDR2 (germline): SGDLS, YYNGEE. This CDR3 is CASSGTGYTDTQYF. The CDR3 nucleotides read TGTGCCAGCAGCGGGACTGGGTACACAGATACGCAGTATTTT.

The chain joins TRBV7-2 to TRBJ2-7, with D unresolved. V lost 1 base to trimming and J lost 3 bases, with 10 bases between them. CDR1 and CDR2 (germline): SGHTA, FQGNSA. The CDR3 consists of 14 residues. For the CDR3, the DNA is TGTGCCAGCAGCTTAGGTGCAGGATTCTACGAGCAGTACTTC. It codes for CASSLGAGFYEQYF.

This clone was seen just once. The chain couples TRBV6-1 to TRBJ2-5, with 11 bases that match TRBD2. CDR1 and CDR2 from the germline V gene are MNHNS and SASEGT. The CDR3 has 18 amino acids. The junction had 11 bases not matched to a gene; V was cut back by 0 bases and J by 5 bases. Here the CDR3 reads CASSEAFGLAGGRETQYF. CDR3 coding DNA: TGTGCCAGCAGTGAAGCTTTCGGCTTAGCGGGAGGGCGTGAGACCCAGTACTTC.

The rearrangement joins TRBV4-1 to TRBJ2-1, with D uncertain. The CDR3 sequence is 15 residues long. Trimming left V 2 bases short and J 6 bases short, with 14 bases between. Looked up from germline, CDR1 is MGHRA and CDR2 is YSYEKL. CDR3 nucleotide sequence: TGCGCCAGCAGCCAACCCCTAGGACGGATCAATGAGCAGTTCTTC. It yields the protein CASSQPLGRINEQFF.

The chain recombines TRBV10-3 with TRBJ1-5; no reliable D call. The CDR3 spans 12 residues. Germline V gene sequence: CDR1 ENHRY, CDR2 SYGVKD. Trimming cost V 5 bases and J 3 bases, with 5 bases left between them. CDR3 DNA: TGTGCCATCAGTCAAAACAATCAGCCCCAGCATTTT. The encoded protein is CAISQNNQPQHF.

This clone has a single count. The J gene is TRBJ2-2, the V gene TRBV6-2 or TRBV6-3; D might be TRBD2 (6 bases). Germline CDR1 MNHEY, CDR2 SVGEGT. The ends were cut back, 4 bases at V and 0 bases at J, with 12 bases in the middle. CDR3 length: 16 amino acids. The CDR3 loop is CASSWGLLANTGELFF. In DNA, the CDR3 is TGTGCCAGCAGTTGGGGACTTCTCGCGAACACCGGGGAGCTGTTTTTT.

The chain joins TRBV5-6 to TRBJ1-2; D gene ambiguous. Trimming took off 5 bases at V and 4 bases at J, with 12 bases between the two ends. The CDR3 covers 13 residues. The germline V gene encodes CDR1 SGHDT and CDR2 YYEEEE. In DNA, the CDR3 is TGTGCCAGCAGACTTGGTGGCGGCTATGGCTACACCTTC. Its translation is CASRLGGGYGYTF.

The chain is built from TRBV27 and TRBJ2-1; TRBD2 matches at 9 bases. Trimming at V came to 3 bases and at J to 10 bases, leaving 19 bases not matched to a gene. Germline V gives CDR1 MNHEY, CDR2 SMNVEV (reference sequence). This CDR3 has 18 amino acids. In DNA, the CDR3 is TGTGCCAGCAGTTTCCCACCACTTAGCGGGAGAGCTTCGCGAGAGCAGTTCTTC. As protein: CASSFPPLSGRASREQFF.

The table lists this clone with a count of one. The J gene is TRBJ2-1, the V gene TRBV3-1 (or the pseudogene TRBV3-2); D not resolved. Germline loops: CDR1 LGHDT, CDR2 YNNKEL (reference sequence). This CDR3 has 17 amino acids. Trimming pared 0 bases from V and 0 bases from J, leaving 12 bases between. CDR3 coding DNA: TGTGCCAGCAGCCAAGATTATTCCTCCGGCTCCTACAATGAGCAGTTCTTC. Its protein product is CASSQDYSSGSYNEQFF.

This rearrangement joins TRBV3-1 (or the pseudogene TRBV3-2) to TRBJ1-2; 9 positions agree with TRBD1. CDR3 length: 15 residues. Germline V gives CDR1 LGHDT, CDR2 YNNKEL (reference sequence). V was clipped by 4 bases and J by 7 bases; unmatched bases: 10. This chain's CDR3 is CASSRHTDRGSGYTF. The CDR3 coding sequence is TGTGCCAGCAGCCGACATACGGACAGGGGAAGTGGCTACACCTTC.

The rearrangement joins TRBV7-2 to TRBJ2-2, with D perhaps matching TRBD1 (5 bases). CDR1 and CDR2 (germline): SGHTA, FQGNSA. V lost 2 bases and J 4 bases, leaving 14 bases between the germline ends. CDR3 size: 16 residues. The CDR3 reads CASSLSPGSGTGELFF. Written as DNA, the CDR3 is TGTGCCAGCAGCTTAAGCCCAGGGTCGGGCACCGGGGAGCTGTTTTTT.

Only one count was recorded for this clone. The rearrangement links TRBV29-1 to TRBJ2-7; 9 bases fit TRBD1. Germline V gene sequence: CDR1 SQVTM, CDR2 ANQGSEA. The V segment lost 5 bases and the J segment 2 bases; nucleotides outside the gene matches: 4. CDR3 length: 13 amino acids. The CDR3 DNA reads as TGCAGCGTTCCGGGACAGGGCACCTACGAGCAGTACTTC. Protein product: CSVPGQGTYEQYF.

For the CDR3, the DNA is TGCGCCAGCAGCCAAGATTCGGGCCTAGCGGGTTCCTACGAGCAGTACTTC. Translation gives CASSQDSGLAGSYEQYF. The genes are TRBV4-1 and TRBJ2-7; 8 nucleotides align to TRBD2. In germline, CDR1 is MGHRA, CDR2 YSYEKL. The V segment lost 0 bases and the J segment 1 base; nucleotides outside the gene matches: 8. The CDR3 runs to 17 residues.

The CDR3 DNA reads as TGTGCCAGCAGAGGCGGGGGCCAAGAGACCCAGTACTTC. This sequence encodes CASRGGGQETQYF. V usage is TRBV28 and J usage is TRBJ2-5; 7 bases agree with TRBD2. The germline CDR1 and CDR2 sequences are MDHEN and SYDVKM. V lost 6 bases and J lost 1; bases outside the gene matches: 2. The CDR3 runs to 13 residues.

This clone was observed once. The rearrangement links TRBV5-6 to TRBJ1-2; 7 nucleotides match TRBD1. This CDR3 has 15 amino acids. Trimming cost V 1 base and J 4 bases; bases outside gene matches: 7. CDR1 and CDR2 (germline): SGHDT, YYEEEE. The CDR3 sequence: CASSLLTDRVYGYTF. CDR3 sequence (DNA): TGTGCCAGCAGCTTGTTAACCGACAGGGTCTATGGCTACACCTTC.

The chain combines TRBV7-9 with TRBJ2-7; 9 positions agree with TRBD1. This CDR3 contains 14 residues. From germline, CDR1 is SEHNR and CDR2 FQNEAQ (reference sequence). The junction had 1 base not matched to a gene; V was cut back by 1 base and J by 3 bases. As DNA, the CDR3 is TGTGCCAGCAGCTTAGACAGGGGGCTCTACGAGCAGTACTTC. The encoded protein is CASSLDRGLYEQYF.

The table lists this clone with a count of one. The rearrangement links TRBV5-5 to TRBJ2-5, with 9 bases that match TRBD1. There are 13 residues in the CDR3. Trimming took 5 bases from V and 3 from J; bases not matched to a gene: 2. CDR1 and CDR2 from the germline V gene are SGHKS and YYEKEE (reference sequence). The CDR3 DNA sequence: TGTGCCAGCAGGACAGGGGGGGAAGAGACCCAGTACTTC. It specifies CASRTGGEETQYF.

This clone was detected only once. This sequence joins TRBV19 and TRBJ2-7, with 9 positions matching TRBD1. The junction had 6 bases not matched to a gene; V was cut back by 5 bases and J by 4 bases. There are 14 residues in the CDR3. Per the germline V gene, CDR1 is LNHDA and CDR2 is SQIVND (reference sequence). CDR3 sequence reads: CASSPGTGRYEQYF. Here the CDR3 DNA reads TGTGCCAGTAGTCCCGGGACAGGGAGGTACGAGCAGTACTTC.

The chain employs TRBV2 and TRBJ2-5, with 8 positions matching TRBD2. J lost 3 bases, V lost 4 bases, and 7 bases had no gene match. The CDR3 has 15 amino acids. Germline V lookup: CDR1 SNHLY, CDR2 FYNNEI. The CDR3 nucleotides read TGTGCCAGCAGTGGGGCGAGAGCGGGAGAAGAGACCCAGTACTTC. It codes for CASSGARAGEETQYF.

This chain links TRBV27 with TRBJ1-2; D remains unclear. The V gene's germline CDR1 is MNHEY and CDR2 SMNVEV (reference sequence). The CDR3 runs to 15 residues. The V gene lost 0 bases and the J gene lost 4 bases, with 12 bases spanning the gap. The CDR3 reads CASSLSPNVVYGYTF. The CDR3 DNA reads as TGTGCCAGCAGTTTATCCCCCAATGTCGTCTATGGCTACACCTTC.

The rearrangement joins TRBV5-4 to TRBJ2-3; tentative D call: TRBD1 (6 bases). Germline CDR1 and CDR2: SGHNT and YYREEE (reference sequence). V was cut by 0 bases and J by 1 base, with 9 bases left in between. CDR3 length: 15 residues. The CDR3 DNA follows: TGTGCCAGCAGCTTGGGGGGGCGGCGCACAGATACGCAGTATTTT. Translating it yields CASSLGGRRTDTQYF.

The chain carries TRBV10-1 and TRBJ2-7; D gene unclear. Trimming pared 1 base from V and 6 bases from J, leaving 10 bases between. This CDR3 has 13 residues. The germline V gene encodes CDR1 WNHNN and CDR2 SYGVQD (reference sequence). As DNA, the CDR3 is TGCGCCAGCAGTGAGTATCTCCCTTGCGAGCAGTACTTC. Translating gives CASSEYLPCEQYF.

This clone was picked up one time. The chain recombines TRBV5-4 with TRBJ2-1; D unresolved. CDR3 length equals 15 residues. Per the germline V gene, CDR1 is SGHNT and CDR2 is YYREEE (reference sequence). The V end lost 0 bases, the J end lost 1 base, and 8 bases lay between the germline ends. The CDR3 region is CASSLAPGSYNEQFF. CDR3 nucleotide sequence: TGTGCCAGCAGCTTGGCCCCGGGTTCCTACAATGAGCAGTTCTTC.